The sequence of this T cell receptor beta chain was determined in a study of OX40 agonist ivuxolimab in advanced cancers. Background on the whole study: Ivuxolimab was an agonistic, fully human IgG2 monoclonal antibody directed against OX40 (CD134), a costimulatory receptor. Of the roughly 54 patients in dose escalation, 19 had hepatocellular carcinoma, about 15 had melanoma, 9 had renal cell carcinoma and 9 had head and neck cancer. Peripheral TCRbeta sequencing was intended to test whether TCR sequence diversity was altered and clonal T-cell expansion was caused by ivuxolimab. The paper covers the monotherapy dose-escalation part of the phase I ivuxolimab trial, which included N of about 50 patients. The dose-escalation cohort was about 83% male with a mean age of roughly 62 years, ranging from about 23 to 85. Intravenous ivuxolimab was administered to patients every 2 weeks at six dose levels: 0.01, 0.1, 0.3, 1.5, 3 and 10 mg/kg. Three dose-escalation patients achieved partial responses, one with hepatocellular carcinoma and two with cutaneous melanoma. Patients were allowed to have had prior anti-PD-1, anti-PD-L1 or anti-CTLA-4 therapy, and approximately 40% of the dose-escalation patients had been treated with checkpoint inhibitors.

Concerning this clone: What this receptor recognizes is not known. No much larger clone is present one base from it, and per-base qualities are unavailable.

To sequence the TCRbeta CDR3 region, genomic DNA was isolated from the sorted cells. The immunoSEQ Assay was used for sequencing of TCRbeta CDR3 regions. Imported from immuneACCESS, the table was reduced by TCRdb to in-frame sequences with V and J called. These copies leave out some clones; in studies compared against another copy, an unresolved V gene accounts for under half, and the cause of the remainder is not known. Here the sample has 60,000 or so clones; about nine tenths occur a single time. The ten largest clones capture 15% to 20% of the sample. What the study reported, not specific to this receptor: In the 0.1-3.0 mg/kg groups, partial responders were among the patients with the lowest normalized peripheral clonal expansion, particularly in CD8+ T cells. After ivuxolimab, CD8+ T cells had more expanded clones than CD4+ T cells on average. Low levels of normalized T-cell clonal expansion were also shown by some nonresponding patients. At doses from 0.1 to 3.0 mg/kg, clonal expansion was seen in both CD4+ and CD8+ blood T cells between baseline and week 6. Antigen specificity was not determined for the clonally expanded peripheral T cells.

The germline V gene (reference sequence) sets CDR1 to LNHDA and CDR2 to SQIVND. The CDR3, cysteine through phenylalanine, is 14 amino acids long. Left in the record is the CDR3 DNA by itself, 42 bases read in frame from the first base. V is reduced by 2 bases and J by 1 base, leaving a spacing of 6 bases between them. Patients with a history of autoimmune disease or receiving systemic immunosuppression were excluded from the trial. Peripheral blood for TCR sequencing was collected from all dose cohorts at baseline, on cycle 4 day 1, and on cycle 7 day 1. The samples were drawn from a first-in-human, open-label, multicenter phase I dose-escalation trial of ivuxolimab. The trial enrolled adults with locally advanced or metastatic head and neck squamous cell, hepatocellular, melanoma or renal cell carcinoma. Before TCR sequencing, CD4+ T cells and CD8+ T cells were sorted from peripheral blood as separate populations.

The sample in question was CD4+ or CD8+ T cells sorted from blood, obtained in a trial of the OX40 agonist ivuxolimab. The V gene is TRBV19 and the J gene is TRBJ1-5; the D gene is not confidently resolved. This clonotype was sampled from an adult with an advanced solid tumor such as melanoma, head and neck, liver or kidney cancer. The CDR3 reads CASSIFGSNQPQHF. The bases are TGTGCCAGTAGTATATTCGGGAGCAATCAGCCCCAGCATTTT. The CDR3, completed at both ends by the reference TRBV19 and TRBJ1-5 genes, gives the full variable domain DGGITQSPKYLFRKEGQNVTLSCEQNLNHDAMYWYRQDPGQGLRLIYYSQIVNDFQKGDIAEGYSVSREKKESFPLTVTSAQKNPTAFYLCASSIFGSNQPQHFGDGTRLSIL.